The present T cell receptor beta chain was sequenced within a study of blood T cell repertoires in COVID-19. Study at large: Samples taken during acute and convalescent COVID-19 were collected in the United States, Italy and Spain.

TCRdb's copy holds only in-frame clones and misses some; the assay was immunoSEQ multiplex PCR. The data hold 110,000 to 150,000 clones, with 70% to 90% observed a single time. Material: PBMCs or T cells enriched from blood (not recorded which). This TCR came from a man aged 50-60 years who had recovered from COVID-19.

CDR3: CASSLLVGSYEQYF. CDR3 sequence (DNA): TGCGCCAGCAGCTTATTGGTCGGGTCCTACGAGCAGTACTTC. This chain joins TRBV5-1 and TRBJ2-7; D remains ambiguous. Trimming stripped 2 bases from V and 1 base from J, with 10 bases between. The germline gives CDR1 SGHRS, CDR2 YFSETQ. This CDR3 is 14 amino acids long. The full variable domain, in which reference TRBV5-1 and TRBJ2-7 provide the parts outside the CDR3, is KAGVTQTPRYLIKTRGQQVTLSCSPISGHRSVSWYQQTPGQGLQFLFEYFSETQRNKGNFPGRFSGRQFSNSRSEMNVSTLELGDSALYLCASSLLVGSYEQYFGPGTRLTVT.